Given below is one TCR beta chain in context. The data derive from a study of cytomegalovirus exposure and HLA in healthy donors. Both 60 Vbeta primers and 13 Jbeta primers went into the PCR. Assay used: immunoSEQ multiplex PCR; TCRdb lists only in-frame clones, some missing. Found here are about 130,000 clones, about 74% of them singletons; the top ten hold around 3.1%. Germline V gives CDR1 MNHNS, CDR2 SASEGT. This CDR3 is 12 amino acids long. Deletions cut 1 base from V and 6 bases from J, with 7 bases between. Sample: PBMCs. The chain combines TRBV6-1 with TRBJ2-7; D uncertain. This sequence originates from a man in his forties in good health and CMV-seronegative. CDR3 sequence (DNA): TGTGCCAGCAGTGAAGTCTCCAGCGAGCAGTACTTC. Protein sequence: CASSEVSSEQYF.